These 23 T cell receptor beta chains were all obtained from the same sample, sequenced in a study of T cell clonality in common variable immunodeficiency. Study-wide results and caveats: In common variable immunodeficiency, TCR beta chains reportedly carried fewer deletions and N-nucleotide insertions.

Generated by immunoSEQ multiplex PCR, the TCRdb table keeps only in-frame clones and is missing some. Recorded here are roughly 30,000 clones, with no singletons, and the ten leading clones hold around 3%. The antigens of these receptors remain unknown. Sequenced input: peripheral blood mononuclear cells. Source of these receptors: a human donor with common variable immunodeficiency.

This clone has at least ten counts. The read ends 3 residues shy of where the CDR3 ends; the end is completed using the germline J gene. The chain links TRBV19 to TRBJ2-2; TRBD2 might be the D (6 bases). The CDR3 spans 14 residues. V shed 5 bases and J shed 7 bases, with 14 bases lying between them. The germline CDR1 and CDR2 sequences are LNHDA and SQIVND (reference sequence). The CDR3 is CASSLPGLSGELFF. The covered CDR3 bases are TGTGCCAGTAGTTTGCCCGGACTAAGCGGGGAG.

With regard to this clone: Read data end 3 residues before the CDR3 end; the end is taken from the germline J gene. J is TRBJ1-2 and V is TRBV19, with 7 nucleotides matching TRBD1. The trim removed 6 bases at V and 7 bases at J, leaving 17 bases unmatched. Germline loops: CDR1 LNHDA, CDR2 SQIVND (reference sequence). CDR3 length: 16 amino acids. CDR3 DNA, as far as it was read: TGTGCCAGTAGAACGACAGGGCGCCCGGGGGCCCCTGGC. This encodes CASRTTGRPGAPG. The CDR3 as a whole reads CASRTTGRPGAPGYTF.

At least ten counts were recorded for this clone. This CDR3 reads CASSAQGGHQPQHF. Incomplete CDR3 DNA: TGTGCCAGCAGTGCACAGGGGGGACATCAGCCC. V usage is TRBV2 and J usage is TRBJ1-5; 8 bases fit TRBD1. The CDR3 end lies 3 residues beyond the end of the read and is filled in from the germline J gene. The CDR3 spans 14 residues. J lost 5 bases, V lost 4 bases, and 4 bases had no gene match. The V gene's germline CDR1 is SNHLY and CDR2 FYNNEI.

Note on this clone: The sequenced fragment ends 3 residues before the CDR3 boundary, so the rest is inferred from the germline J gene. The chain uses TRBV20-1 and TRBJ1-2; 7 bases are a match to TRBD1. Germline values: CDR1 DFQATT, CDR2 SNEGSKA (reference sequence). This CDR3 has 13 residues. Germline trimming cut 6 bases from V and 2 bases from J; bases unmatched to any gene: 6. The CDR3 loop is CSADREQNYGYTF. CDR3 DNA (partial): TGCAGTGCCGACAGGGAACAAAACTATGGC.

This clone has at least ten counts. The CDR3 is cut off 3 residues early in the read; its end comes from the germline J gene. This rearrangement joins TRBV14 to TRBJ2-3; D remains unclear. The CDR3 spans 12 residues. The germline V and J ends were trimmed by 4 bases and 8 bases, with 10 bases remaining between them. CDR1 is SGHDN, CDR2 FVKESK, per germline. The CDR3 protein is CASSRERATQYF. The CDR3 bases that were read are TGTGCCAGCAGCCGCGAAAGGGCTACG.

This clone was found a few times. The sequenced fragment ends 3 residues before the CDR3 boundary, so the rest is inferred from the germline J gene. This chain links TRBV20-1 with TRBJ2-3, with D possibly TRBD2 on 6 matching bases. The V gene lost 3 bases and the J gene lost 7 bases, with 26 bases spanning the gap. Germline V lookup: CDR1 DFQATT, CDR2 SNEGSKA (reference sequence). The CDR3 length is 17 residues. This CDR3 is CSARGNGERALINTQYF. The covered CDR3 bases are TGCAGTGCTAGGGGGAATGGGGAGCGGGCCCTTATTAATACG.

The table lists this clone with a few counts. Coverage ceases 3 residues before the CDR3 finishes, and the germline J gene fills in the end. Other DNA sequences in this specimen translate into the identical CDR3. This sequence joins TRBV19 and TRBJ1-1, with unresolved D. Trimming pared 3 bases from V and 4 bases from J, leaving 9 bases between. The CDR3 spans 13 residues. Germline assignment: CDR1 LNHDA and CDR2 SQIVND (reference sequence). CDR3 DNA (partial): TGTGCCAGTAGTATCGCGGGCGGCACTGAA. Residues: CASSIAGGTE. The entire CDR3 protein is CASSIAGGTEAFF.

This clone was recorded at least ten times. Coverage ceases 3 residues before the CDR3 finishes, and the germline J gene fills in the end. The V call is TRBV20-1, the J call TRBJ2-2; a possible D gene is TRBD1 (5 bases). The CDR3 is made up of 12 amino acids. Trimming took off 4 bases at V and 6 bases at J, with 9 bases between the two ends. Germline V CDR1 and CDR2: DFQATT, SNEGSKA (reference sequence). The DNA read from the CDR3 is TGCAGTGCTAAAGGGGCCCCCGGGGAG. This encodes CSAKGAPGE. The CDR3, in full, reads CSAKGAPGELFF.

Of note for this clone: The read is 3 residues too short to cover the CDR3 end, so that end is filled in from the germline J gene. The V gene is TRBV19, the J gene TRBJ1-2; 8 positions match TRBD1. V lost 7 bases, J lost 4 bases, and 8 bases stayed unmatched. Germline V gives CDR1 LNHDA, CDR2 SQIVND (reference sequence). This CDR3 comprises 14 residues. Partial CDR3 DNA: TGTGCCAGTAACGACAGGGGACTCCTCTATGGC. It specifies CASNDRGLLYG. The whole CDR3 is CASNDRGLLYGYTF.

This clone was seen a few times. The CDR3 protein is CSAPKDRGYGYTF. Partial CDR3 DNA: TGCAGTGCTCCGAAGGACAGGGGCTATGGC. The genes are TRBV20-1 and TRBJ1-2; 9 nucleotides match TRBD1. Read sequence stops 3 residues before the CDR3 end, and the germline J gene provides the missing end. This CDR3 comprises 13 residues. Looked up from germline, CDR1 is DFQATT and CDR2 is SNEGSKA (reference sequence). V lost 5 bases, J lost 4 bases, and 5 bases stayed unmatched.

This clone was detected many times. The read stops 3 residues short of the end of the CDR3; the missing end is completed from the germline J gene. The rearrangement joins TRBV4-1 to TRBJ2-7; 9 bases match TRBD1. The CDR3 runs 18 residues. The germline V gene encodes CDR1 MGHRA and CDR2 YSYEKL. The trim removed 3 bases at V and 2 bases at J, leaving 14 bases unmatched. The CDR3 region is CASSHDPGQGLGTYEQYF. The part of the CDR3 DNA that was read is TGCGCCAGCAGCCACGATCCGGGACAGGGTCTTGGAACCTACGAG.

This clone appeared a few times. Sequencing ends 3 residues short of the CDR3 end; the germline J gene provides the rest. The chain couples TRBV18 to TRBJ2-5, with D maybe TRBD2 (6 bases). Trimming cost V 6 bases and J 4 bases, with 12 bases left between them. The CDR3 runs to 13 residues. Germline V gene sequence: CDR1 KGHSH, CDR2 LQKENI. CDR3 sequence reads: CASSSGVRETQYF. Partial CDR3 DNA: TGTGCCAGCTCTTCGGGGGTCAGAGAGACC. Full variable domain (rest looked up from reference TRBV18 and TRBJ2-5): NAGVMQNPRHLVRRRGQEARLRCSPMKGHSHVYWYRQLPEEGLKFMVYLQKENIIDESGMPKERFSAEFPKEGPSILRIQQVVRGDSAAYFCASSSGVRETQYFGPGTRLLVL.

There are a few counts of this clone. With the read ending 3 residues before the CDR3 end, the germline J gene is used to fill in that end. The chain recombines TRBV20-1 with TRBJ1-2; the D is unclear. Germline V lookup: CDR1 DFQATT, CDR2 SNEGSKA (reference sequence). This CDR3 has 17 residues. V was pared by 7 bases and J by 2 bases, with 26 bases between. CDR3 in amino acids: CSGSILSGQVGNYGYTF. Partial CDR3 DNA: TGCAGTGGGAGCATTCTGAGCGGCCAAGTAGGGAACTATGGC.

This CDR3 reads CASSLDRGSTDTQYF. CDR3 bases read: TGCGCCAGCAGCTTGGATCGGGGTAGCACAGATACG. The J gene is TRBJ2-3, the V gene TRBV5-1; D is possibly TRBD2 (5 bases). Read coverage stops 3 residues before the CDR3 terminus; the germline J gene supplies the remainder. This CDR3 is 15 amino acids long. V shed 0 bases and J shed 0 bases, with 8 bases lying between them. CDR1 is SGHRS and CDR2 is YFSETQ in the germline V gene.

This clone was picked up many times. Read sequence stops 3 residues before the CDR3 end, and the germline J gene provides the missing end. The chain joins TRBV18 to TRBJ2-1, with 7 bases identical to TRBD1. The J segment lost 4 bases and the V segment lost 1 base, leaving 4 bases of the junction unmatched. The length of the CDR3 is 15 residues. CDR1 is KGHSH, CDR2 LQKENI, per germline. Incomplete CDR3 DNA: TGTGCCAGCTCACCACTACAGGGGACATACAATGAG. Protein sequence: CASSPLQGTYNE. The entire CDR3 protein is CASSPLQGTYNEQFF.

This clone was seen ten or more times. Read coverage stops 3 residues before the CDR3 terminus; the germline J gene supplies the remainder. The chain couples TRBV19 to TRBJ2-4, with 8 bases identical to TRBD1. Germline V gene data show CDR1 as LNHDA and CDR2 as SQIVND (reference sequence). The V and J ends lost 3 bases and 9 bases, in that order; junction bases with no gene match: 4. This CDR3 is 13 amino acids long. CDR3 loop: CASSIGQGGIQYF. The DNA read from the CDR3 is TGTGCCAGTAGTATCGGACAGGGAGGCATT. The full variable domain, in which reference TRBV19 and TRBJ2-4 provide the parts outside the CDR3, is DGGITQSPKYLFRKEGQNVTLSCEQNLNHDAMYWYRQDPGQGLRLIYYSQIVNDFQKGDIAEGYSVSREKKESFPLTVTSAQKNPTAFYLCASSIGQGGIQYFGAGTRLSVL.

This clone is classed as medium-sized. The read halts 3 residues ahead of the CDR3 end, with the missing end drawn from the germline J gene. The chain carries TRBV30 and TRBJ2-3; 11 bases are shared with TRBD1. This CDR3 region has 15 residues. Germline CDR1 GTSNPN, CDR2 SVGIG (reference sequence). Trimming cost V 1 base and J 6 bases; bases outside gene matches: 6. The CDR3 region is CAWSGGQGEHDTQYF. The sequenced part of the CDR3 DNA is TGTGCCTGGAGTGGGGGACAGGGGGAGCACGATACG.

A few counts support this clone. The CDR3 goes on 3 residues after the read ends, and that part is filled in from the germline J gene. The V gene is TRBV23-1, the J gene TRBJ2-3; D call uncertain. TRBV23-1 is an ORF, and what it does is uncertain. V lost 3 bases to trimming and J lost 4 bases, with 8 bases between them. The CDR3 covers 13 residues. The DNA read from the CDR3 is TGCGCCAGCAGTCATTTAATTGCAGATACG. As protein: CASSHLIADT. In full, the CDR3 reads CASSHLIADTQYF.

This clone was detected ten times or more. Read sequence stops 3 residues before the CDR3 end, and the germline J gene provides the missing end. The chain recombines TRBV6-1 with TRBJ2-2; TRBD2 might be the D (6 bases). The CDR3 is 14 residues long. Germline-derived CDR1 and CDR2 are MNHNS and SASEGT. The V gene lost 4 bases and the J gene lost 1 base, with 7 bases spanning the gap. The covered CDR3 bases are TGTGCCAGCAGTGGGGGGGTGAACACCGGGGAG. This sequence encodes CASSGGVNTGE. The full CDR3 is CASSGGVNTGELFF.

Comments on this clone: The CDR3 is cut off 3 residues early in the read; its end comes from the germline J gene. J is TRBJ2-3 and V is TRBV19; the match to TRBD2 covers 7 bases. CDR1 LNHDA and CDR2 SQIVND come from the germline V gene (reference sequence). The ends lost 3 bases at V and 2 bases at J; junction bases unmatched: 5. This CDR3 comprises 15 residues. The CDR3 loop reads CASSMGLYNTDTQYF. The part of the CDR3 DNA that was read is TGTGCCAGTAGTATGGGACTATACAACACAGATACG. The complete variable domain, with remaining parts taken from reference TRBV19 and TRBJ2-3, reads DGGITQSPKYLFRKEGQNVTLSCEQNLNHDAMYWYRQDPGQGLRLIYYSQIVNDFQKGDIAEGYSVSREKKESFPLTVTSAQKNPTAFYLCASSMGLYNTDTQYFGPGTRLTVL.

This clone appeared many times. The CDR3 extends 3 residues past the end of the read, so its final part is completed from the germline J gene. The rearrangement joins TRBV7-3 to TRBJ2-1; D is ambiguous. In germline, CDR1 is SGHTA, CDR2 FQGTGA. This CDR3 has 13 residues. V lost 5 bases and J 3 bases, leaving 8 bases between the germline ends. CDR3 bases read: TGTGCCAGCAGCCAGGTACTCTACAATGAG. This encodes CASSQVLYNE. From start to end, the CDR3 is CASSQVLYNEQFF.

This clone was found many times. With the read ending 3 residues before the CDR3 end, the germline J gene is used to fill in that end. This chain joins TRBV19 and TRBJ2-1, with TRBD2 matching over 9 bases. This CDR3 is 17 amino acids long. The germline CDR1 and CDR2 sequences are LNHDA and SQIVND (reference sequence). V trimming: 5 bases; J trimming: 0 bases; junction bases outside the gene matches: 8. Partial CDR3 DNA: TGTGCCAGTAGTGCTCGACTAGCGGACATCTCCTACAATGAG. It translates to CASSARLADISYNE. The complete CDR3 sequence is CASSARLADISYNEQFF.

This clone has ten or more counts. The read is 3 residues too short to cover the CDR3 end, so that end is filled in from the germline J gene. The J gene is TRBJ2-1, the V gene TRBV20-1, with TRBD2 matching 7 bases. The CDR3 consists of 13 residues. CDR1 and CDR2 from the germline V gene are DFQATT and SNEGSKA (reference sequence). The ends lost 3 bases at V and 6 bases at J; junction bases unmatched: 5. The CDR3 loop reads CSARRDYPNEQFF. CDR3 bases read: TGCAGTGCTAGGAGGGACTACCCCAATGAG.